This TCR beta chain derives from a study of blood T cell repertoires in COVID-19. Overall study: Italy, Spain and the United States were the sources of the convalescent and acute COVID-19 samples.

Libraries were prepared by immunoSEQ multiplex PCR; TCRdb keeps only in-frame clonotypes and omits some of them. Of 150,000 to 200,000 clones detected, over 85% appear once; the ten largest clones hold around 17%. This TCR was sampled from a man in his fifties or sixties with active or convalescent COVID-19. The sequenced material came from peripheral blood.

The CDR3 DNA sequence: TGCGCCAGCAGCCAAGGACAGGGAAACACTGAAGCTTTCTTT. Translating gives CASSQGQGNTEAFF. The chain recombines TRBV4-1 with TRBJ1-1, with 7 positions matching TRBD1. The germline CDR1 and CDR2 sequences are MGHRA and YSYEKL. The trim removed 1 base at V and 2 bases at J, leaving 1 base unmatched. CDR3 length: 14 amino acids.